This T cell receptor beta chain originates from a study of blood T cell repertoires in COVID-19. At the level of the study: The samples span acute and convalescent COVID-19 from the United States, Italy and Spain. Sources were T cells, B-cell-depleted T cells, or PBMCs; the material itself was cDNA or gDNA.

In the study's own analysis: Amplification with reference gene primers provided the estimates of nucleated cell counts. This table comes from immunoSEQ multiplex PCR, and its TCRdb copy is limited to in-frame clones, with some not included. V, J and clone size derive from that table, while D and trimming were established from the DNA sequence. The sample contains roughly 280,000 clones, 88% of which appear only once. Seattle participants joined during active infection and were tracked over time. The CDR3 is 15 amino acids. The ends lost 5 bases at V and 9 bases at J; junction bases unmatched: 11. The germline V gene has CDR1 SGHTA and CDR2 FQGNSA.

Material: peripheral blood. This TCR was recovered from a woman in her 30s with COVID-19, enrolled during active disease. V and J are TRBV7-2 and TRBJ2-1; 9 bases align to TRBD2. CDR3 residues: CASSLPEREVAEQFF. The CDR3 DNA follows: TGTGCCAGCAGCCTACCAGAGCGGGAGGTTGCTGAGCAGTTCTTC.